This T cell receptor beta chain derives from a study of blood T cell repertoires in COVID-19. Study summary: PBMCs, B-cell-depleted T cells, or T cells were the source of the cDNA or gDNA that made up the material.

Only in-frame clones appear in the TCRdb table, and some are missing; sequencing was by immunoSEQ multiplex PCR. This table holds a few hundred thousand clones, around 83% found once. Per the germline V gene, CDR1 is LNHDA and CDR2 is SQIVND (reference sequence). V was trimmed by 9 bases and J by 4 bases, leaving 9 bases between them. The CDR3 length is 11 residues. The chain joins TRBV19 to TRBJ1-2, with a tentative D call TRBD1 (5 bases). The sequence was obtained from a woman in her forties or fifties with acute or convalescent COVID-19. The material sequenced was peripheral blood. The chain's CDR3 is CASGHTYGYTF. The CDR3 bases are TGTGCCAGCGGACATACCTATGGCTACACCTTC.